The present entry profiles one T cell receptor beta chain with its context. There are a few counts of this clone. It has no known antigen specificity. One end of the junction fails to match germline, which may point to a read error. CD4+ T cells from unexposed donors were collected before the COVID-19 pandemic (2011-2018). Following 10 days of culture, the EasySep CD4+ T cell isolation kit was used to isolate CD4+ T cells. As cell numbers permitted, CD4+ T cells from unexposed donors were tested for reactivity to SARS-CoV-2 S and N and to four common cold coronavirus spike pools. PBMCs were cultured at two million per well in IMDM supplemented with around 5.1% human AB serum and approximately 9.8 IU/ml IL-2. Half of the culture medium was replaced with fresh IL-2-containing medium on days 3 and 7. Each peptide culture condition was generally run in triplicate replicate wells. The leukapheresis product for the unexposed donors was obtained through commercial purchase. PBMCs were isolated from leukapheresis product or whole blood by Ficoll-Paque PLUS gradient centrifugation. PBMCs were either used fresh in the expansion assay or cryopreserved at -140 degrees C. The QIAamp Micro DNA Kit was used to extract genomic DNA from the CD4+ T cells.

Libraries were prepared through the immunoSEQ multiplex PCR assay. In the paper's pipeline: During preprocessing, nonproductive sequences were discarded, as were any CDR3s that did not begin with C, did not end with F or W, or were shorter than 7 amino acids. Antigen-specific clonotypes were called with the MANAFEST web app, based on expansion relative to reference and other culture wells. A clone was considered positive if significant expansion relative to the reference culture was observed in 2 of 3 replicate wells at an FDR below 0.05. A further requirement for positive clones was significant expansion compared with all other tandem wells, along with an odds ratio above 5. CDR3 homology was measured as pairwise Levenshtein distance, computed with the stringdist R package after trimming three terminal residues from each end. What TCRdb holds here is the immuneACCESS table cut down to in-frame rearrangements. Part of the clones is not present; checked against another copy, under half of the missing clones reflect an unresolved V gene, and the others are unexplained. Clone size and V and J calls were adopted from that table, with D and trimming inferred from the DNA. The sample table contains about 19,000 clones; only one count was recorded for approximately 75% of them. The ten biggest clones cover around a quarter of the sample.

The data originate from a study of CD4 T cells in relation to SARS-CoV-2 and coronaviruses (dated by TCRdb to the early 2020s). General notes on the study: In the ViraFEST assay, PBMCs were grown with antigen for 10 days, and TCR beta CDR3s were then sequenced to identify antigen-specific clonal expansions. An HIV-1 Nef peptide pool or a no-peptide culture served as the negative reference condition. Patient-derived lymphoblastoid cell lines were used to map the HLA restriction of shared crossreactive spike epitopes. At the level of individual TCR clonotypes, the study measured memory CD4+ T cell crossreactivity between SARS-CoV-2 spike protein and common cold coronavirus spike proteins. Samples from a few pre-COVID donors and the naive versus memory experiments were sequenced with the Adaptive Biotechnologies TCR-sequencing kit; other data were Illumina-based. Expansion assays from other donors in the study were sequenced with a different, Illumina-based TCR-beta assay. What the study reported, not specific to this receptor: In about 60% of donors, memory CD4+ clonotypes turned up that crossrecognized SARS-CoV-2 and at least one common cold coronavirus spike. Pre-pandemic and post-infection samples were not both contributed by any donor, so tracing of the source of pre-existing responses was limited. Small numbers of patients and of tested TCRs limited the study. Since the crossreactivity analysis centred on spike protein, crossreactivity against other viral proteins was not assessed. Compared with monoreactive clones, crossreactive clones had significantly weaker SARS-CoV-2-driven expansion, a result consistent with antigenic imprinting.

The CDR3 sequence holds 13 residues, the cysteine and phenylalanine included. The sequence is cut down to CDR3 DNA, 39 bases in frame from base 1. CDR1 and CDR2 were assigned from the germline V gene (reference sequence) as LGHDT and YNNKEL. In this chain, TRBV3-1 (or the pseudogene TRBV3-2) is recombined with TRBJ2-4, and 7 junction bases match TRBD2. The TCR comes from a human donor in good health. Sequencing input: CD4+ T cells from PBMCs, cultured in vitro. The sequenced DNA: TGTGCCAGCCGCCACGGGAGGCAAAACATTCAGTACTTC. This yields the protein CASRHGRQNIQYF.